The entry that follows covers one T cell receptor (beta chain) sequence. The antigen is unknown. This CDR3 has 15 residues. The TRB cDNA libraries were prepared by 5' RACE with UMI labels. TCRdb derives one entry per CDR3 protein from the 5' RACE reads, leaving out DNA. Its clone listing holds about 7,400 distinct CDR3 sequences. The data were obtained in a study of CXCR3-negative and CXCR3-positive naive CD8 T cells. Those CD8+ T cells considered naive were CD45RO-CCR7+CD27+CD95-. The study, taken as a whole, reports: Memory cells diverged, while naive CXCR3-positive and CXCR3-negative cells had similar TRBV-TRBJ usage. Naive CXCR3-positive cells had TRB CDR3s more hydrophobic than those of CXCR3-negative naive cells. For memory CD8+ cells diversity was much lower, but both naive subsets had comparably high diversity.

The V and J genes are TRBV12-3 or TRBV12-4 and TRBJ2-7; as DNA is missing, the TRBD2 call by TCRdb cannot be tested. Input material: naive CXCR3- CD8+ T cells from blood. Subset meaning: CD45RO-CCR7+CD27+CD95- naive CD8+ T cells lacking CXCR3 (TNR3-). The TCR comes from a human donor in good health. Some clones in this sample may be carry-over from other donors' samples. CDR3 amino acids: CASSLPKGRFHEQYF.